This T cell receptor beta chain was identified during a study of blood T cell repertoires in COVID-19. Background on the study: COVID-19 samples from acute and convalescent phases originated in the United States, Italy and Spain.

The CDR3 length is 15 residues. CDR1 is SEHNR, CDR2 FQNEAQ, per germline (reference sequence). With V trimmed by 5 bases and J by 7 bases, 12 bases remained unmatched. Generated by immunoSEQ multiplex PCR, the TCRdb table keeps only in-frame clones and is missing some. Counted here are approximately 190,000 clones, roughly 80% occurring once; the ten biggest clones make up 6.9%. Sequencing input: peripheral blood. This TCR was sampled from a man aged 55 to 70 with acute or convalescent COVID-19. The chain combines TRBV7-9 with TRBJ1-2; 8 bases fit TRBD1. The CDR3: CASSTRQGPSRGYTF. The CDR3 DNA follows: TGTGCCAGCAGCACCCGACAGGGGCCCAGTCGTGGCTACACCTTC.